The rows below give T cell receptor beta chains drawn from one sample of a study of Graves' ophthalmopathy and Graves' hyperthyroidism. Via MiXCR, TCRdb re-called the multiplex PCR reads, giving one row per CDR3 protein. The sample has 600,000 to 950,000 distinct CDR3 sequences, roughly 41% seen once. The sequenced sample was peripheral blood. Receptors were obtained from an adult man with Graves' ophthalmopathy. The CDR3 runs from the conserved cysteine through the conserved F or W. A D gene is named only where the DNA matches it firmly. Only part of the rows carry a size: once, few, many, or a class if the clone is expanded.

D	V	size	J	DNA	CDR3
NA	TRBV29-1	many	TRBJ2-7	TGCAGCGTTGGTAGTGCCTACGAGCAGTACTTC	CSVGSAYEQYF
NA	TRBV10-3	NA	TRBJ2-7	TGTGCCAGCAGTTTTTCATGGACTTACGCCTACGAGCAGTACTTC	CASSFSWTYAYEQYF
TRBD2	TRBV20-1	NA	TRBJ2-3	TGCAGTGCTAGAGTGGCGGGAGGACGCACAGATACGCAGTATTTT	CSARVAGGRTDTQYF
NA	TRBV29-1	many	TRBJ2-7	TGCAGCGGTGGACAGACCTACGAGCAGTACTTC	CSGGQTYEQYF
TRBD1	TRBV29-1	NA	TRBJ1-2	TGCAGCGTACAGACAGGGGGCGTCGGCTACACCTTC	CSVQTGGVGYTF
NA	TRBV20-1	NA	TRBJ1-6	TGCAGTGATAGATTCCAAAGTGGGACCAAGAATTCACCCCTCCACTTT	CSDRFQSGTKNSPLHF
NA	TRBV24-1	many	TRBJ2-5	TGTGCCACCAGTGATTCGCTAGGGCAAGAGACCCAGTACTTC	CATSDSLGQETQYF
NA	TRBV10-3	NA	TRBJ1-5	TGTGCCATCAGTCTCGGGGTAGATCAGCCCCAAGATTTT	CAISLGVDQPQDF
NA	TRBV5-1	NA	TRBJ1-3	TGCGCCAGCAGCTTGAGGCCTACTCCCGAAAACACCATATATTTT	CASSLRPTPENTIYF
NA	TRBV7-9	NA	TRBJ2-5	TGTGCCAGCAGCTCCCAGACCCAAGAGACCCAGTACTTC	CASSSQTQETQYF
NA	TRBV7-8	few	TRBJ1-5	TGTGCCAGCAGCTTAGCGCTAAGTGTACAGGGTTTTTTCCAGCCCCAGCATTTT	CASSLALSVQGFFQPQHF
NA	TRBV24-1	few	TRBJ2-7	TGTGCCACCAGCGTTGAAGGAGGAGAGTGGGTGTTCGAGCAGTACTTC	CATSVEGGEWVFEQYF
NA	TRBV12-3/TRBV12-4	NA	TRBJ2-6	TGTGCCAGCAGTTTTTTAACCGGGGACTCTGGGGCCAACGTCCTGACTTTC	CASSFLTGDSGANVLTF
TRBD1	TRBV20-1	few	TRBJ1-6	TGCAGTGCTAGCATACGACAGGGGGTCATGGATAATTCACCCCTCCACTTT	CSASIRQGVMDNSPLHF
NA	TRBV25-1	NA	TRBJ1-3	TGTGCCAGGCGCGGGCCCAACTCTGGAAACACCATATATTTT	CARRGPNSGNTIYF
TRBD1	TRBV7-9	few	TRBJ1-2	TGTGCCAGCAGCTTCGCCGGGACAGCCTATGGCTACACCTTC	CASSFAGTAYGYTF
NA	TRBV10-3	NA	TRBJ2-5	TGTGCCATCAGTGACGTAGGGGCCCAAGAGACCCAGTACTTC	CAISDVGAQETQYF
NA	TRBV10-3	few	TRBJ2-6	TGTGCCAGCAGTTACTCGATGGTCTCTGGGGCCAACGTCCTGACTTTC	CASSYSMVSGANVLTF
NA	TRBV7-9	NA	TRBJ2-5	TGTGCCAGCAGCTTATATGTCGGCCCTGTACGAGAGACCCAGTACTTC	CASSLYVGPVRETQYF
TRBD1	TRBV6-5	NA	TRBJ1-1	TGTGCCAGCAGTTCCACCATACAGGGGCGAGCTTTCTTT	CASSSTIQGRAFF
NA	TRBV10-3	many	TRBJ1-1	TGTGCCAGCAGTTACTCAGCCAACACTGAAGCTTTCTTT	CASSYSANTEAFF
TRBD1	TRBV7-9	NA	TRBJ2-1	TGTGCCAGCAGCACAGGGGTAAGCTCCTACAATGAGCAGTTCTTC	CASSTGVSSYNEQFF
NA	TRBV7-2	NA	TRBJ2-5	TGTGCCAGCAGCTCACGTGGGGTGCTCCAAGAGACCCAGTACTTC	CASSSRGVLQETQYF
NA	TRBV19	NA	TRBJ2-7	TGTGCCAGTAGGCGAACCGGGACCGCTAGCTCCTACGAGCAGTACTTC	CASRRTGTASSYEQYF
NA	TRBV2	NA	TRBJ2-7	TGTGCCGGCAGTAATAACAACGAGCAGTACTTC	CAGSNNNEQYF
TRBD1	TRBV12-3/TRBV12-4	NA	TRBJ1-4	TGTGCCAGCAGACCTGGACAGGGGACGTCAAATGAAAAACTGTTTTTT	CASRPGQGTSNEKLFF